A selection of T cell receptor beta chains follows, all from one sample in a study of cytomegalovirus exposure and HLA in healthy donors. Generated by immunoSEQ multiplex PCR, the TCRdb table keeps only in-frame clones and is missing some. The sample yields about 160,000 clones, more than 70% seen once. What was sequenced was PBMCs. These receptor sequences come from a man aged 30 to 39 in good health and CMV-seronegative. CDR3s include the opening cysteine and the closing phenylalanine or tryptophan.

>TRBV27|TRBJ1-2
CASREQGTDYGYTF
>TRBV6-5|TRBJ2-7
CASSHPVPGSNEQYF
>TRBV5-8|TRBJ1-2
CASSLAREFYGYTF
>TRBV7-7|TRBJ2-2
CASSPADRRSQGGELFF
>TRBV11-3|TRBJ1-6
CASSLDRDSPLHF
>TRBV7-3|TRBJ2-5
CASSPEGGQETQYF
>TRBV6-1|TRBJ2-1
CASSGRGTYNEQFF
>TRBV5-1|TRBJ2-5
CASSLGLAGDLGEETQYF
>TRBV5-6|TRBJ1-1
CASSLVAANTEAFF
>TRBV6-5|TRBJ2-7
CASSYVTGSYEQYF
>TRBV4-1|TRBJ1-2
CASSQVRQANYGYTF
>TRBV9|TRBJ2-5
CASSVVRVGRTGDQETQYF
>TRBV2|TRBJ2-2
CASSEARGTGELFF
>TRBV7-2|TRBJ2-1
CASSFSFLAGVGVEQFF
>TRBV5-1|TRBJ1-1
CASSLIVDTEAFF
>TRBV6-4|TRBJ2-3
CASKESGGATDTQYF
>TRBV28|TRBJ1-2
CASTTTGGYGYTF
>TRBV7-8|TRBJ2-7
CASSLVGGLGEQYF
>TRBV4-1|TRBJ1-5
CASSQVETGNQPQHF
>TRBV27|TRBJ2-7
CASSSIGGEVHEQYF
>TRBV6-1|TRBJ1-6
CASRENSPLHF
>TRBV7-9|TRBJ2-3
CASSGRVLATDTQYF
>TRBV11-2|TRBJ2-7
CASSSLKRYYEQYF
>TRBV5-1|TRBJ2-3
CASSTGQGHTDTQYF
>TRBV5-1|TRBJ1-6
CASSLGSSYNSPLHF
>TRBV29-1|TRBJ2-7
CSVRASETYEQYF
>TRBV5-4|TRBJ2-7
CASSSSGIVFEQYF
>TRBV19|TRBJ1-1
CASSIGRQGRNTEAFF
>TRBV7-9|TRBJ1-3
CASSSPVPISGNTIYF
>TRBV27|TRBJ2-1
CASSPTSGRLYEQFF
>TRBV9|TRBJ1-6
CASSPSQGGSPLHF
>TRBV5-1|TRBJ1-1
CASSPGTGGREAFF
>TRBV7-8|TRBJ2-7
CASSLSSRPGQDFYEQYF
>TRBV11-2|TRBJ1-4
CASSHRGGQGFKNEKLFF
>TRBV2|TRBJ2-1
CASSEGAGSYNEQFF
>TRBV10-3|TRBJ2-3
CAISDIRGLEETDTQYF
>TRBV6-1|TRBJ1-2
CASSELGSGYGYTF
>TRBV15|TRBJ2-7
CATSRGTSSEQYF
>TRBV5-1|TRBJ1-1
CASSLEGQGASTEAFF
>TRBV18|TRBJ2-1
CASSPLAGGPRRRGQDNEQFF
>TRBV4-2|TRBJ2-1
CASSQTGTGLNEQFF